A selection of T cell receptor beta chains follows, all from one sample in a study of CD8 T cells in ankylosing spondylitis. TCRdb fed the 5' RACE reads into MiXCR, producing one record per CDR3 protein. The sample carries a few hundred thousand distinct CDR3 sequences, about 20% recorded once. The sequenced sample consisted of blood, either unsorted or a sorted T cell fraction (not recorded which). These receptors were taken from a male donor with ankylosing spondylitis. Each CDR3 is given with its conserved first and last residue. The D gene is left open where the match is weak.

D,V,CDR3
-,TRBV7-2,CASSFRPQETQYF
-,TRBV20-1,CSASLQWGEKLFF
-,TRBV19,CASSINPGGRSNQPQHF
-,TRBV7-9,CASSSGGPRGEAFF
-,TRBV12-3/TRBV12-4,CASRLPGLKQFF
-,TRBV18,CASSSTTAMNTEAFF
-,TRBV28,CASSFSQNEQYF
-,TRBV5-1,CASSLDTHNEQFF
TRBD2,TRBV5-1,CASSLFRTSGNTYNEQFF
-,TRBV18,CASSPAVTGADTQYF
TRBD2,TRBV5-1,CASSLLSGSPGDTQYF
-,TRBV28,CASTQQGLPSPLHF
TRBD1,TRBV29-1,CSVEEDRGSTDTQYF
-,TRBV18,CASSGGPGGAEAFF
TRBD2,TRBV6-1,CASSPLLLAGVTYEQYF
-,TRBV5-4,CASSFFGQFALNEQFF
-,TRBV14,CASSQLSGSSGNTIYF
-,TRBV10-1,CASSESSGYQETQYF
TRBD1,TRBV7-2,CASSFDRVAQYEQYF
TRBD2,TRBV4-1,CASSQGRLAATDTQYF
-,TRBV3-1,CASSQSPARYEQYF
-,TRBV12-3/TRBV12-4,CASSFIDTQYF
-,TRBV12-3/TRBV12-4,CASSLQGTWTEAFF
-,TRBV12-3/TRBV12-4,CASSLGFGLSRSPLHF
-,TRBV20-1,CSAGGAGNEQFF
-,TRBV12-3/TRBV12-4,CASSTFGRANTEAFF
-,TRBV27,CASSSRRNMDTGDTDEQFF
TRBD2,TRBV2,CASSSDRLAGGHEQFF
TRBD2,TRBV7-2,CASSFSSGGPSYEQYF
-,TRBV28,CASRHQYEQYF
TRBD2,TRBV9,CASSVTSPTDTQYF